This T cell receptor beta chain was profiled in a study of Ad26.COV2.S vaccination and SARS-CoV-2 variants. The CDR3 consists of 14 residues. Germline CDR1 LGHDT, CDR2 YNNKEL (reference sequence). The trim removed 7 bases at V and 6 bases at J, leaving 11 bases unmatched. In the case of this clone: Its antigen is still unknown.

Study-level findings and limits: Estimates derived from TCR breadth and depth analyses may have underestimated total T cell responses.

The treatment was: some 20 received Ad26.COV2.S at low or high dose, single or two shots; 5 received placebo; per-sample allocation not given. The investigators took samples on day 63 after the first vaccine or placebo injection. Recruitment in Boston yielded a donor of adult age, 18-55 years. Method: immunoSEQ multiplex PCR; TCRdb's copy keeps in-frame clones and lacks some. The sample contains hundreds of thousands of clones, more than 80% of which appear only once. The material sequenced was peripheral blood, taken in a trial of Ad26.COV2.S vaccine versus placebo. The clonotype originates from a person aged 18 to 59 who received the Ad26.COV2.S COVID-19 vaccine or a placebo. The rearrangement joins TRBV3-1 (or the pseudogene TRBV3-2) to TRBJ1-1, with 7 bases that match TRBD1. The CDR3 DNA reads TGTGCCAGCACCAAGGGACAGTTAATCTCTGAAGCTTTCTTT. The encoded protein is CASTKGQLISEAFF.